This T cell receptor beta chain is drawn from a study of T cell responses to AZD1222 COVID-19 vaccine. Clones were sequenced by immunoSEQ multiplex PCR, and TCRdb holds only the in-frame ones, with some missing. The table lists approximately 100,000 clones, roughly nine tenths of them singletons. The germline gives CDR1 SGHTA, CDR2 FQGNSA. The CDR3 runs 14 residues. V lost 2 bases, J lost 6 bases, and 11 bases lay in between. Sequencing used peripheral blood, obtained on day 0 of AZD1222 vaccination. The receptor was isolated from an adult in good health. The V gene is TRBV7-2, the J gene TRBJ1-5; D call uncertain. The CDR3 DNA is TGTGCCAGCAGCTTACTGGCAATGAGTCAGCCCCAGCATTTT. Translation: CASSLLAMSQPQHF.